One and the same sample provided the 10 T cell receptor beta chains below, sequenced in a study of neurological immune-mediated disorders. TCRdb reprocessed the 5' RACE reads with MiXCR, giving one entry per CDR3 protein. The sample consists of about 120,000 distinct CDR3 sequences, 3% to 3.5% of them appearing once. The sample was PBMCs. The receptors were sampled from a woman in her 30s with multiple sclerosis.

This clonotype was counted many times. The chain employs TRBV12-3 or TRBV12-4 and TRBJ2-1; 11 positions agree with TRBD2. The V and J ends lost 6 bases and 3 bases, in that order; junction bases with no gene match: 4. This CDR3 is built from 15 residues. The CDR3 nucleotides read TGTGCCAGCAGCCTTGGGACTAGCGGCTACAATGAGCAGTTCTTC. Translation: CASSLGTSGYNEQFF.

This clonotype was observed at least ten times. J is TRBJ1-5 and V is TRBV27; D unclear. The CDR3 is made up of 16 amino acids. V was shortened by 5 bases and J by 5 bases, with 19 bases between the two germline ends. The V gene's germline CDR1 is MNHEY and CDR2 SMNVEV (reference sequence). CDR3 DNA sequence: TGTGCCAGCAGTCCCGGGGATGGGGAATGGTATCAGCCCCAGCATTTT. It codes for CASSPGDGEWYQPQHF.

Of note for this clonotype: A read error is likely, as this CDR3 ends without the conserved phenylalanine or tryptophan. This chain uses TRBV5-6 with TRBJ2-7, with D tentatively TRBD1 or TRBD2 (6 bases each). The CDR3 loop spans 14 amino acids. The V gene lost 2 bases and the J gene lost 6 bases, with 15 bases spanning the gap. Germline CDR1 SGHDT, CDR2 YYEEEE. CDR3 sequence (DNA): TGTGCCAGCAGCTTAGGGGGGCAGGGCTTCGAGCAGTACATC. It codes for CASSLGGQGFEQYI.

This clonotype was seen ten or more times. The CDR3 region has the DNA TGTGCCAGCACCTTAGGGGGCCGGGGAGGGAGGACTGAAGCTTTCTTT. Its translation is CASTLGGRGGRTEAFF. The chain links TRBV12-3 or TRBV12-4 to TRBJ1-1, with 7 bases that match TRBD1. The length of the CDR3 is 16 residues. V shed 7 bases and J 5 bases; nucleotides not matched to a gene: 16.

This clonotype was detected many times. The chain combines TRBV20-1 with TRBJ2-1, with 11 bases that match TRBD2. The CDR3 covers 14 residues. The ends lost 6 bases at V and 8 bases at J; junction bases unmatched: 9. Looked up from germline, CDR1 is DFQATT and CDR2 is SNEGSKA (reference sequence). The CDR3 protein is CSALTSGALDEQFF. CDR3 nucleotides: TGCAGTGCCCTGACTAGCGGGGCGTTAGATGAGCAGTTCTTC.

This clonotype was seen at least ten times. The CDR3 DNA is TGCAGCGTAGCCCACCGGGAGCAGTTCTTC. Protein: CSVAHREQFF. The rearrangement joins TRBV29-1 to TRBJ2-1; D gene uncertain. Germline values: CDR1 SQVTM, CDR2 ANQGSEA. V lost 6 bases and J 10 bases, leaving 10 bases between the germline ends. The CDR3 covers 10 residues.

Ten or more counts support this clonotype. V gene TRBV14 combines with J gene TRBJ1-2; D gene uncertain. The CDR3 extends over 13 amino acids. The germline V and J ends were trimmed by 2 bases and 6 bases, with 10 bases remaining between them. CDR1 is SGHDN, CDR2 FVKESK, per germline. CDR3 in DNA: TGTGCCAGCAGCCAAAAGGTGGGGAATGGCTACACCTTC. Amino acid sequence: CASSQKVGNGYTF.

This clonotype came up many times. The rearrangement uses TRBV15 and TRBJ2-6, with D perhaps matching TRBD2 (5 bases). V gave up 4 bases and J gave up 0 bases, with 7 bases separating them. The CDR3 is made up of 15 amino acids. Per the germline V gene, CDR1 is LNHNV and CDR2 is YYDKDF (reference sequence). CDR3 coding DNA: TGTGCCACCAGCATCACTAGCTCTGGGGCCAACGTCCTGACTTTC. Translation gives CATSITSSGANVLTF.

This clonotype was counted ten times or more. The rearrangement joins TRBV3-1 to TRBJ2-5, with a weak D call TRBD2 (6 bases). Trimming stripped 3 bases from V and 4 bases from J, with 12 bases between. There are 14 residues in the CDR3. Looked up from germline, CDR1 is LGHDT and CDR2 is YNNKEL (reference sequence). CDR3 residues: CASSQGGSRETQYF. The CDR3 DNA reads as TGTGCCAGCAGCCAGGGGGGTTCTAGAGAGACCCAGTACTTC.

This clonotype was recorded once. The rearrangement joins TRBV20-1 to TRBJ2-1; D is uncertain. With 5 bases removed from V and 3 bases from J, the gap between germline ends came to 11 bases. CDR3 size: 13 residues. Germline V gene lookup returns CDR1 DFQATT and CDR2 SNEGSKA (reference sequence). The CDR3 here is CSALYRIYNEQFF. The CDR3 nucleotides read TGCAGTGCTCTGTATCGGATCTACAATGAGCAGTTCTTC.